Below, one TCR beta chain is given with its context. Its antigen is currently unknown. Other DNA variants within this sample encode the same CDR3. TCRdb keeps only in-frame clones here, not all; method: immunoSEQ multiplex PCR. This repertoire shows 2 million or so clones, around 95% found once; its top ten account for under 0.15%. This specimen comes from a study of shared clonotypes between healthy human individuals. Trimming cost V 2 bases and J 7 bases, with 9 bases left between them. The CDR3 runs to 13 residues. Germline-derived CDR1 and CDR2 are MDHEN and SYDVKM. Study conclusions and caveats: The sole specimen, blood, was sampled, and tissue repertoires likely differ.

The sample comprised naive CD4+ T cells sorted from blood. This sample's subset: CD45RA+ positively selected. The source of this sequence is a young man in good health. The V call is TRBV28, the J call TRBJ2-1; D call uncertain. The CDR3 is CASSLPGANEQFF. The CDR3 coding sequence is TGTGCCAGCAGTTTACCGGGTGCGAATGAGCAGTTCTTC.